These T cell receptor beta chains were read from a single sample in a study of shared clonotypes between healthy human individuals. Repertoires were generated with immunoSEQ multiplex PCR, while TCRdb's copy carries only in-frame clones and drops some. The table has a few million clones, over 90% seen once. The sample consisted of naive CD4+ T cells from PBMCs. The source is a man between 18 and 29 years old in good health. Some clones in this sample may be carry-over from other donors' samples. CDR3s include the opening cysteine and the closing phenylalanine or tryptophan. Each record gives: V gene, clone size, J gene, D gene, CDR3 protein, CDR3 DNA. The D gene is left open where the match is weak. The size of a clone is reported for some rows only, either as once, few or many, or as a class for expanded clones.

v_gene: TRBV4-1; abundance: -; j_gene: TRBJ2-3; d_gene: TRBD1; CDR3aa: CASSQPGQGGDTQYF; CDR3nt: TGCGCCAGCAGCCAGCCCGGACAGGGAGGAGATACGCAGTATTTT
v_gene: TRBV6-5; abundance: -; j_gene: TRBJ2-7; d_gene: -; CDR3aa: CASSYSGPGNEQYF; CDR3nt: TGTGCCAGCAGTTACTCGGGTCCGGGCAACGAGCAGTACTTC
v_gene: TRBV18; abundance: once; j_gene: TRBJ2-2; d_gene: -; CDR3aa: CASSLSSVTNTGELFF; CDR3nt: TGTGCCAGCTCGCTATCCTCGGTTACAAACACCGGGGAGCTGTTTTTT
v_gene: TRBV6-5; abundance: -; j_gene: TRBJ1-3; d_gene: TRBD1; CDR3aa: CASGTGYGNTIYF; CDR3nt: TGTGCCAGCGGGACAGGGTATGGAAACACCATATATTTT
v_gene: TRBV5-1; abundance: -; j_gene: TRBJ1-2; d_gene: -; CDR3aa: CASSLGTEGLTGYTF; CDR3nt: TGCGCCAGCAGCTTGGGGACAGAGGGACTGACTGGCTACACCTTC
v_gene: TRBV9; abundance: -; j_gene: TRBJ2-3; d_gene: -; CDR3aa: CASSVVGGSDTQYF; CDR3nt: TGTGCCAGCAGCGTAGTTGGGGGGTCAGATACGCAGTATTTT
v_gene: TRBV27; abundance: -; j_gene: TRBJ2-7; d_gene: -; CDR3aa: CASSLFVSYEQYF; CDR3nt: TGTGCCAGCAGTTTATTCGTCTCTTACGAGCAGTACTTC
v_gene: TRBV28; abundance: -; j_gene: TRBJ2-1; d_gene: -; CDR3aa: CASSGSRADELNEQFF; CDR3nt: TGTGCCAGCAGTGGCTCCAGGGCAGACGAATTAAATGAGCAGTTCTTC
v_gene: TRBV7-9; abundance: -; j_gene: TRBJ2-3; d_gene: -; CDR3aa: CASSLEVAKQYF; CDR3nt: TGTGCCAGCAGCTTAGAAGTTGCAAAGCAGTATTTT
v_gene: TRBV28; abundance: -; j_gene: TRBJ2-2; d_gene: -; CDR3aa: CASWTANTGELFF; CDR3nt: TGTGCCAGCTGGACGGCGAACACCGGGGAGCTGTTTTTT
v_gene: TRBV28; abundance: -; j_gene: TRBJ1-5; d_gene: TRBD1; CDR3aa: CASSLTGAYQPQHF; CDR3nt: TGTGCCAGCAGTCTGACAGGGGCCTATCAGCCCCAGCATTTT
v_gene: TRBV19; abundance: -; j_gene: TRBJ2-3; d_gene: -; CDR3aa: CASSIGQTDTQYF; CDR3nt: TGTGCCAGTAGTATAGGGCAGACAGATACGCAGTATTTT
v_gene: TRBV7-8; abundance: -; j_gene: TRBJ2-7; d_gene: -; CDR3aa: CASSSPGRRYEQYF; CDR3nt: TGTGCCAGCAGCTCACCGGGACGTCGCTACGAGCAGTACTTC
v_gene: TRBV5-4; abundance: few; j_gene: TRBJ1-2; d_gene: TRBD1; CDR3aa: CASSLGQGADYGYTF; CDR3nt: TGTGCCAGCAGCTTGGGACAGGGGGCGGACTATGGCTACACCTTC
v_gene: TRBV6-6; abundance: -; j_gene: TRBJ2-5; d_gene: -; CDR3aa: CASSYSVDSMRETQYF; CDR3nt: TGTGCCAGCAGTTACTCCGTGGATTCGATGCGGGAGACCCAGTACTTC
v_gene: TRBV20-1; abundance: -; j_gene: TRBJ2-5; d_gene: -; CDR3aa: CSATYRETQYF; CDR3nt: TGCAGTGCTACGTATCGGGAGACCCAGTACTTC
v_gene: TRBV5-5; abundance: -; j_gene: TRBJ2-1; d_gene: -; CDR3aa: CASSWRGEQFF; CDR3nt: TGTGCCAGCAGCTGGCGGGGTGAGCAGTTCTTC
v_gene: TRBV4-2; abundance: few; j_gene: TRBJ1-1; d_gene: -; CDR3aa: CASSLGEIGTEAFF; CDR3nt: TGTGCCAGCAGCCTAGGGGAGATTGGGACTGAAGCTTTCTTT
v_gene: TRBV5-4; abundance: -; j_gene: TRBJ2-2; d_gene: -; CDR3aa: CASSRGQRETGELFF; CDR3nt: TGTGCCAGCAGCAGGGGACAGCGGGAAACCGGGGAGCTGTTTTTT
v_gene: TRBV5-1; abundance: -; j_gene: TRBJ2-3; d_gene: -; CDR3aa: CASILDLASDTQYF; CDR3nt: TGCGCCAGCATCCTGGACCTGGCCTCAGATACGCAGTATTTT
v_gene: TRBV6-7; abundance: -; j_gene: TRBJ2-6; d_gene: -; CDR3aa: CASSYRAGAGANVLTF; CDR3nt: TGTGCCAGCAGTTACAGGGCAGGGGCTGGGGCCAACGTCCTGACTTTC
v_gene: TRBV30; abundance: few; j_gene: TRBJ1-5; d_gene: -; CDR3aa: CAWSIDSNQPQHF; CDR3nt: TGTGCCTGGAGCATAGATAGCAATCAGCCCCAGCATTTT
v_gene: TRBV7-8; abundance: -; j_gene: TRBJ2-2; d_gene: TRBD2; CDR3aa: CASSLGTSGGELFF; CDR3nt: TGTGCCAGCAGCTTAGGGACTAGCGGCGGGGAGCTGTTTTTT
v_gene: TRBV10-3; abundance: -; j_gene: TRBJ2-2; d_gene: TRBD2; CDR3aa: CAISEGGGSGSAGELFF; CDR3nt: TGTGCCATCAGTGAGGGAGGCGGGAGCGGTAGCGCCGGGGAGCTGTTTTTT
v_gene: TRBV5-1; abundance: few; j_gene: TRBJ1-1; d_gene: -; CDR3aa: CASSLDRTNTEAFF; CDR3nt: TGCGCCAGCAGCTTGGATCGGACGAACACTGAAGCTTTCTTT
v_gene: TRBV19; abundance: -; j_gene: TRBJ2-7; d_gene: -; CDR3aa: CASSAQAPTYEQYF; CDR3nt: TGTGCCAGTAGTGCACAGGCTCCCACCTACGAGCAGTACTTC
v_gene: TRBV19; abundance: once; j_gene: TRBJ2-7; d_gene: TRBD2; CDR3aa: CASSPSGSLIGQQYF; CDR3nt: TGTGCCAGTAGTCCAAGCGGGAGTTTAATAGGGCAGCAGTACTTC
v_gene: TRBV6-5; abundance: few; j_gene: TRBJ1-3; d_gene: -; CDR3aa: CASSYSSRLPGNTIYF; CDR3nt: TGTGCCAGCAGTTACTCGTCGAGACTTCCAGGAAACACCATATATTTT
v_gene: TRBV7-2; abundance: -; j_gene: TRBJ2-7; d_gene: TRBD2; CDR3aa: CASSPRSGEAAYEQYF; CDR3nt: TGTGCCAGCAGCCCGAGAAGCGGGGAGGCCGCCTACGAGCAGTACTTC
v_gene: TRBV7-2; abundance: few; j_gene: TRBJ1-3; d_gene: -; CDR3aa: CASSLGSYRGTGNTIYF; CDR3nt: TGTGCCAGCAGCTTAGGGTCTTACCGGGGAACTGGAAACACCATATATTTT
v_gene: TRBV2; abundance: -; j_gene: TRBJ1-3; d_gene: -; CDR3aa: CASTRDRLSGNTIYF; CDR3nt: TGTGCCAGCACCAGGGACCGCCTCTCTGGAAACACCATATATTTT
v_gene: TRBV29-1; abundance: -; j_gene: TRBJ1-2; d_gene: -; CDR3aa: CSVEDSGDYGYTF; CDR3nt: TGCAGCGTAGAGGACAGCGGCGACTATGGCTACACCTTC
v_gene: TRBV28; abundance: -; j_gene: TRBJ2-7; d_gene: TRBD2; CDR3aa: CASSVSGRPREQYF; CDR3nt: TGTGCCAGCAGTGTTAGCGGGAGGCCTCGGGAGCAGTACTTC
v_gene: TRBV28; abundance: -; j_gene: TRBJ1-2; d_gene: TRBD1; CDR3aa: CASSFPSDRAYGYTF; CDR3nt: TGTGCCAGCAGTTTCCCCTCGGACAGGGCTTATGGCTACACCTTC
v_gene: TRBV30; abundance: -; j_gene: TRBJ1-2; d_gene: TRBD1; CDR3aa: CAWRGTGRDGYTF; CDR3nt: TGTGCCTGGAGAGGGACAGGGAGGGATGGCTACACCTTC
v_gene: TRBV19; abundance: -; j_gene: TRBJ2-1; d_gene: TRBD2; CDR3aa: CASSPFIGTSGKGIEQFF; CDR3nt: TGTGCCAGTAGTCCTTTTATCGGGACTAGCGGGAAAGGCATTGAGCAGTTCTTC
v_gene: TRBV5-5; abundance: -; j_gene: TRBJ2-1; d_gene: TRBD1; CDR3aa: CASSRTGEHYNEQFF; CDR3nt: TGTGCCAGCAGCAGGACAGGGGAACATTACAATGAGCAGTTCTTC
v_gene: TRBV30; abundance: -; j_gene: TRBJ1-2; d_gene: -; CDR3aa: CAWRLTGTPNYGYTF; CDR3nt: TGTGCCTGGAGGTTAACCGGGACTCCCAACTATGGCTACACCTTC
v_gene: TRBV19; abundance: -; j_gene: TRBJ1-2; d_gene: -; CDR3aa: CASSPGAAFYGYTF; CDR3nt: TGTGCCAGTAGTCCAGGGGCAGCGTTCTATGGCTACACCTTC
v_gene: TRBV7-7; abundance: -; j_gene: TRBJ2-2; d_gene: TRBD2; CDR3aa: CASSLAGGVTGELFF; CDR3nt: TGTGCCAGCAGCTTAGCGGGAGGGGTCACCGGGGAGCTGTTTTTT
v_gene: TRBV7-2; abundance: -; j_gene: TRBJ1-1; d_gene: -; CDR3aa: CASSLSLWGDTEAFF; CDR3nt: TGTGCCAGCAGCTTAAGTCTCTGGGGGGACACTGAAGCTTTCTTT
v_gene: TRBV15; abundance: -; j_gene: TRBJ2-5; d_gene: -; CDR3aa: CATSRGQEQQETQYF; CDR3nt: TGTGCCACCAGCAGAGGACAGGAGCAACAAGAGACCCAGTACTTC
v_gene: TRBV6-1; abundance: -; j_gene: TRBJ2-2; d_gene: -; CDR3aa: CASSEQTNTGELFF; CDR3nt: TGTGCCAGCAGTGAACAAACGAACACCGGGGAGCTGTTTTTT
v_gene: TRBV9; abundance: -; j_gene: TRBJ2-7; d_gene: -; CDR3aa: CASSASGTPNYEQYF; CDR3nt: TGTGCCAGCAGCGCTTCCGGGACGCCGAACTACGAGCAGTACTTC
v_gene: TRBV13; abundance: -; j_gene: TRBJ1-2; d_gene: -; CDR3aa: CASSLGRGVWGYTF; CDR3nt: TGTGCCAGCAGCTTGGGCCGAGGGGTTTGGGGCTACACCTTC
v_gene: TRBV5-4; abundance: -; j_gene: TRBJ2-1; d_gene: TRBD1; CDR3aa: CASSLGLRTGGGRYNEQFF; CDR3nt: TGTGCCAGCAGCTTGGGGCTTAGGACAGGGGGAGGACGCTACAATGAGCAGTTCTTC
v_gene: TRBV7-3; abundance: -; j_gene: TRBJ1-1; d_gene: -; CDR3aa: CASSVGAGEAFF; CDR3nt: TGTGCCAGCAGCGTCGGGGCAGGCGAAGCTTTCTTT
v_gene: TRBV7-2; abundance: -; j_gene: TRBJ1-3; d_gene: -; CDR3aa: CASSLSRDPGNTIYF; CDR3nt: TGTGCCAGCAGCTTGTCGCGGGACCCTGGAAACACCATATATTTT
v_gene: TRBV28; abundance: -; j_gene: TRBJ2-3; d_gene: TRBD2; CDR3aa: CASSLWLAGAEDTQYF; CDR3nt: TGTGCCAGCAGTTTGTGGCTAGCGGGGGCGGAAGATACGCAGTATTTT
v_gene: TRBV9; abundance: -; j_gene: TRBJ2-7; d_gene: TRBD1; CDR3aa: CASSESAGTGDSYEQYF; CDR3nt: TGTGCCAGCAGCGAGAGCGCCGGGACAGGGGACTCCTACGAGCAGTACTTC
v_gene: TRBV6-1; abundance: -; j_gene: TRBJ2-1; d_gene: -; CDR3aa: CASSEEGQLSYNEQFF; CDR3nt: TGTGCCAGCAGTGAAGAGGGGCAGCTCTCCTACAATGAGCAGTTCTTC
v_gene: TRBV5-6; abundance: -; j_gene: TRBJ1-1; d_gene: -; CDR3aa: CASRRALGVPEAFF; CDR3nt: TGTGCCAGCAGGAGGGCCCTAGGAGTCCCGGAAGCTTTCTTT
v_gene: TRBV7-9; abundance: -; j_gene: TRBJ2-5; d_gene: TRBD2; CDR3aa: CASSLAGLARGTQYF; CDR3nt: TGTGCCAGCAGCTTAGCCGGACTAGCCCGAGGGACCCAGTACTTC
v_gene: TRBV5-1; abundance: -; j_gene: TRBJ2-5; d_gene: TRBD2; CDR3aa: CASSPGPAGGQETQYF; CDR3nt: TGCGCCAGCAGCCCAGGGCCGGCGGGAGGGCAAGAGACCCAGTACTTC
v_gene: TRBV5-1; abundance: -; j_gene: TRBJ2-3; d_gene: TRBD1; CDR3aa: CASSLIRGPDTQYF; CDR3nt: TGCGCCAGCAGCTTGATCAGGGGGCCAGATACGCAGTATTTT